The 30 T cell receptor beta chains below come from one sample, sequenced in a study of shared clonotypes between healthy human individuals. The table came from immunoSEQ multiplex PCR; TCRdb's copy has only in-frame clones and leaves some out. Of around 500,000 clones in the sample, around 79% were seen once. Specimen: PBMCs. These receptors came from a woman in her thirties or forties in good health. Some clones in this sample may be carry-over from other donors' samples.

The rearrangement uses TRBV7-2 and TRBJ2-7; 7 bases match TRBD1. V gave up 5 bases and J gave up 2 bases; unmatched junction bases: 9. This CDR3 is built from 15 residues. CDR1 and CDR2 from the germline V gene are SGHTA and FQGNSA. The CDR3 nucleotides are TGTGCCAGCAGCGACCGACAGGGACGTACCTACGAGCAGTACTTC. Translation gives CASSDRQGRTYEQYF.

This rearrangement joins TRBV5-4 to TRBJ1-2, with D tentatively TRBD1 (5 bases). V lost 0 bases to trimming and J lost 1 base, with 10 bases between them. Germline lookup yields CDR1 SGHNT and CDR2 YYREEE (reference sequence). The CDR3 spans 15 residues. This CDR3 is CASSLGQSFNYGYTF. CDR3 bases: TGTGCCAGCAGCTTGGGACAGAGCTTTAACTATGGCTACACCTTC.

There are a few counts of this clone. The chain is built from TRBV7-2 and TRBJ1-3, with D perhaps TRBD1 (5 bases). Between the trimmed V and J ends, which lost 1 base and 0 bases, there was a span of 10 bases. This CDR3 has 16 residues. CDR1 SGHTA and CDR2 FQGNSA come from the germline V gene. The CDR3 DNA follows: TGTGCCAGCAGCTTAGGACCCCAGGGCTCTGGAAACACCATATATTTT. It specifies CASSLGPQGSGNTIYF.

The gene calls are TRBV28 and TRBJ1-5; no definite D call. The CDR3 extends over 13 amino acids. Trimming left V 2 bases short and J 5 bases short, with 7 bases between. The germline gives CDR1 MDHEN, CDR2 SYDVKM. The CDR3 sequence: CASSLAFYQPQHF. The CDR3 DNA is TGTGCCAGCAGTTTAGCTTTTTATCAGCCCCAGCATTTT.

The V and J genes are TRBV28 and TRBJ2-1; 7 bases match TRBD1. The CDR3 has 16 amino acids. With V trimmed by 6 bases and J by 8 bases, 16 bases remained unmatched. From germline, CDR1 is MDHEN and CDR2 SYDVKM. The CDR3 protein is CASSPVRGWYSDEQFF. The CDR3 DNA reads TGTGCCAGCAGCCCGGTCAGGGGGTGGTATAGTGATGAGCAGTTCTTC.

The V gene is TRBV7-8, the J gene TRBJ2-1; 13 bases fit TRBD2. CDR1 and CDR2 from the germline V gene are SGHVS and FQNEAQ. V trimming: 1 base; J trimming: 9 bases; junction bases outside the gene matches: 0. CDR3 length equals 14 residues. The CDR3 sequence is CASSLGLAGGEQFF. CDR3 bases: TGTGCCAGCAGCTTAGGACTAGCGGGAGGTGAGCAGTTCTTC.

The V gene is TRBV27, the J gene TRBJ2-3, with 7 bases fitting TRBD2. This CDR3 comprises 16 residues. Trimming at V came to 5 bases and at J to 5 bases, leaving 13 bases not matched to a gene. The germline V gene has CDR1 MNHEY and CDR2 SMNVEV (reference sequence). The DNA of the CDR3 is TGTGCCAGCAGTCCCGGGGTAGCGGGTTACATAGATACGCAGTATTTT. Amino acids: CASSPGVAGYIDTQYF.

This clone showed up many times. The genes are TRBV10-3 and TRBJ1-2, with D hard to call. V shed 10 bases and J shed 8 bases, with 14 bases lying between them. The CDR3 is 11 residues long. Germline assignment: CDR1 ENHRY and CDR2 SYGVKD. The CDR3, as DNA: TGTGCCACCCAAGCAGAAGGCGGCTACACCTTC. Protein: CATQAEGGYTF.

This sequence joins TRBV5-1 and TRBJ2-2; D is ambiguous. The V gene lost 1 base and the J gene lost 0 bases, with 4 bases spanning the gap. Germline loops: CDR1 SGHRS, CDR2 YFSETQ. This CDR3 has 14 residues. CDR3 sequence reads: CASSLNPNTGELFF. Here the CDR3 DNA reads TGCGCCAGCAGCTTGAATCCGAACACCGGGGAGCTGTTTTTT.

The CDR3 is CASSQVPSAGGEQFF. CDR3 nucleotide sequence: TGTGCCAGCAGCCAAGTCCCCAGTGCGGGAGGGGAGCAGTTCTTC. V gene TRBV4-2 combines with J gene TRBJ2-1; 9 bases match TRBD2. Germline loops: CDR1 LGHNA, CDR2 YNFKEQ. CDR3 size: 15 residues. V lost 1 base and J lost 10; bases outside the gene matches: 8.

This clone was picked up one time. The CDR3 protein is CASSSGVGVYEQYF. CDR3 nucleotide sequence: TGTGCCAGCAGTTCCGGGGTAGGCGTCTACGAGCAGTACTTC. The chain is built from TRBV7-2 and TRBJ2-7; D is perhaps TRBD2 (5 bases). V was shortened by 6 bases and J by 3 bases, with 15 bases between the two germline ends. This CDR3 spans 14 amino acids. Germline V gene lookup returns CDR1 SGHTA and CDR2 FQGNSA. Full variable domain (rest looked up from reference TRBV7-2 and TRBJ2-7): GAGVSQSPSNKVTEKGKDVELRCDPISGHTALYWYRQSLGQGLEFLIYFQGNSAPDKSGLPSDRFSAERTGGSVSTLTIQRTQQEDSAVYLCASSSGVGVYEQYFGPGTRLTVT.

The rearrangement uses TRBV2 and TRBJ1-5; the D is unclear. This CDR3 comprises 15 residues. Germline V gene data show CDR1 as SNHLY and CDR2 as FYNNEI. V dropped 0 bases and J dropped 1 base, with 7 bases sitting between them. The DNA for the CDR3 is TGTGCCAGCAGTGAAGCGCTTCTAAGCAATCAGCCCCAGCATTTT. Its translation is CASSEALLSNQPQHF.

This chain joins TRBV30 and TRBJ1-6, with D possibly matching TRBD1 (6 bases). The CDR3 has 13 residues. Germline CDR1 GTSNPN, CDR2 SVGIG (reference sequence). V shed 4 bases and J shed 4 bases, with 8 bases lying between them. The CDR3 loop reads CAWTGEYNSPLHF. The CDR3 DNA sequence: TGTGCCTGGACAGGGGAATATAATTCACCCCTCCACTTT.

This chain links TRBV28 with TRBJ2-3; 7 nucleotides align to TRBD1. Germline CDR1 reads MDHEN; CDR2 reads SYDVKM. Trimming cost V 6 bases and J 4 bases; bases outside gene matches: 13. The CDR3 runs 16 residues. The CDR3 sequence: CASSNSQGPYPDTQYF. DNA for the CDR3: TGTGCCAGCAGCAACTCACAGGGGCCCTACCCAGATACGCAGTATTTT.

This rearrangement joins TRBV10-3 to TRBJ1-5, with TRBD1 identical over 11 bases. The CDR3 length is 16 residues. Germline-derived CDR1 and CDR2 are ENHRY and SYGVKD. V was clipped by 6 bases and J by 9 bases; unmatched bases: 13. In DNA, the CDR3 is TGTGCCATCAGGGAGGGGGACAGGGGGGAAAATGGGCCCCAGCATTTT. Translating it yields CAIREGDRGENGPQHF.

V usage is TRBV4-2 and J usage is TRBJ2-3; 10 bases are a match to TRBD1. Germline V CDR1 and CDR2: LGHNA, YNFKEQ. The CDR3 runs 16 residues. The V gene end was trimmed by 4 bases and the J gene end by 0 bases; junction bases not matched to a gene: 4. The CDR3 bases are TGTGCCAGCAGCCCCCGACAGGGGGCGAGCACAGATACGCAGTATTTT. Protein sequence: CASSPRQGASTDTQYF.

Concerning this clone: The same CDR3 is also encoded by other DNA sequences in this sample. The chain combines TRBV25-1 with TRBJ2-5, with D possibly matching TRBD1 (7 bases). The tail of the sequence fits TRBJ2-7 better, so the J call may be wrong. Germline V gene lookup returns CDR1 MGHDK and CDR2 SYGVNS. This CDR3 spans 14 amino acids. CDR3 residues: CASSDSAGGYEQYF. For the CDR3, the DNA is TGTGCCAGCAGTGACTCCGCAGGGGGGTACGAGCAGTACTTC.

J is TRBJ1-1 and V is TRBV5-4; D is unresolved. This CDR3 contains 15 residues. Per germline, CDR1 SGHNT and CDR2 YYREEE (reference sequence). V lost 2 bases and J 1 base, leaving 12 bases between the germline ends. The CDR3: CASSFTVGSNTEAFF. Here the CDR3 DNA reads TGTGCCAGCAGCTTCACAGTCGGTTCGAACACTGAAGCTTTCTTT.

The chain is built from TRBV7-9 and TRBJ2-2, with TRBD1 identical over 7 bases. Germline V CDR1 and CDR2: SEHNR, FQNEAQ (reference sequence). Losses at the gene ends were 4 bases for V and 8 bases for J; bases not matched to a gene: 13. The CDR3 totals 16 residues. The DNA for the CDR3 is TGTGCCAGCAGCTCCGCCAACAGACAGGGTTGGGGGGAGCTGTTTTTT. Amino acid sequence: CASSSANRQGWGELFF.

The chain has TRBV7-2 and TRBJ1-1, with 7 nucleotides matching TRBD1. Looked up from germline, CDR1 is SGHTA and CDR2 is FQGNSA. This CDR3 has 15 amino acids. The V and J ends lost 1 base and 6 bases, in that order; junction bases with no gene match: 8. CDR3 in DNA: TGTGCCAGCAGCTTAGTATACAGTCAGGGGGCTGAAGCTTTCTTT. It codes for CASSLVYSQGAEAFF.

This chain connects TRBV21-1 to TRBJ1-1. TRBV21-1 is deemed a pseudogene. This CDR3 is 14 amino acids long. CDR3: CASSDLMRGTEAFF. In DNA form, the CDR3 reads TGTGCCAGCAGCGACCTTATGAGGGGCACTGAAGCTTTCTTT.

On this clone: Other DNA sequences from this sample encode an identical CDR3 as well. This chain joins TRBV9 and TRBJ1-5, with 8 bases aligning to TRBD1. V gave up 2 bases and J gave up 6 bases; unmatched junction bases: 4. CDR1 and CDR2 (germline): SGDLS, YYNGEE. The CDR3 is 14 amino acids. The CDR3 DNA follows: TGTGCCAGCAGCGTCGGACAGGGTGGTCAGCCCCAGCATTTT. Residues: CASSVGQGGQPQHF.

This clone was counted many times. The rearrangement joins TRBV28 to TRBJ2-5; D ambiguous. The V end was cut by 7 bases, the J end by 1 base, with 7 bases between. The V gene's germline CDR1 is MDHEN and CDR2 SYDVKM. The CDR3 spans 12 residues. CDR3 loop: CASTRTQETQYF. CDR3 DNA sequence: TGTGCCAGCACCCGGACCCAAGAGACCCAGTACTTC.

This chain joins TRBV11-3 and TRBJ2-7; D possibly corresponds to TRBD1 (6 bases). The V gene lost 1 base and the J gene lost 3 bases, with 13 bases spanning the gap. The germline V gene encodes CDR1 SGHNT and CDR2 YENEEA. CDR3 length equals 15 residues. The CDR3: CASSLGDTGIYEQYF. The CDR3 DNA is TGTGCCAGCAGCTTAGGGGACACGGGGATCTACGAGCAGTACTTC.

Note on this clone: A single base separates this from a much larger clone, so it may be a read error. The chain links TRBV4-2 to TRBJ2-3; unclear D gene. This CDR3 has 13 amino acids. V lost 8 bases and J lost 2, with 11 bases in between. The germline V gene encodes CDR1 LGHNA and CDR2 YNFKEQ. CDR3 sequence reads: CASGLRSTDTQYF. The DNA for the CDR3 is TGTGCCAGCGGCCTAAGATCCACAGATACGCAGTATTTT.

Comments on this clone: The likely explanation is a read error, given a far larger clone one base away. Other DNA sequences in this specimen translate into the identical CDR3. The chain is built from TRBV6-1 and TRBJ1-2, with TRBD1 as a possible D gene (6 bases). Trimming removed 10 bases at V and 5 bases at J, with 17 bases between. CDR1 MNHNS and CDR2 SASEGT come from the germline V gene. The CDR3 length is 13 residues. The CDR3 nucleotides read TGTGCCATTGAGGGAGGGGGGAATTATGGCTACACCTTC. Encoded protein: CAIEGGGNYGYTF.

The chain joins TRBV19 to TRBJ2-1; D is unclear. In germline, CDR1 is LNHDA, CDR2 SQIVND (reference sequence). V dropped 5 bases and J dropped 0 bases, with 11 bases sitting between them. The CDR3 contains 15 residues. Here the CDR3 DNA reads TGTGCCAGTAGTCAATTGGGGAACTCCTACAATGAGCAGTTCTTC. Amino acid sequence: CASSQLGNSYNEQFF.

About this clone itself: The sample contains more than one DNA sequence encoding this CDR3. The CDR3 bases are TGTGCCAGCAGTTTCCAGGGGGCGAACACCGGGGAGCTGTTTTTT. This sequence encodes CASSFQGANTGELFF. The genes are TRBV27 and TRBJ2-2; TRBD1 matches at 7 bases. The CDR3 is made up of 15 amino acids. V gave up 3 bases and J gave up 0 bases; unmatched junction bases: 1. CDR1 is MNHEY and CDR2 is SMNVEV in the germline V gene (reference sequence).

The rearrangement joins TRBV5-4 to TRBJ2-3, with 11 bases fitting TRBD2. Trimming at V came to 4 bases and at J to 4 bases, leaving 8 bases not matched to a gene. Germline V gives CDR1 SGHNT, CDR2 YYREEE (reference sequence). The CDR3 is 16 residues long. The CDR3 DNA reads TGTGCCAGCAGCGTAAAACTAGCGGGAGTGGCAGATACGCAGTATTTT. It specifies CASSVKLAGVADTQYF.

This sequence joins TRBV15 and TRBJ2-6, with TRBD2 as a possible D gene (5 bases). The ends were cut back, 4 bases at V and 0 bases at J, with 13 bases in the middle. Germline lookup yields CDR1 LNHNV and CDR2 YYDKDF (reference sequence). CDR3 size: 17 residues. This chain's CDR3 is CATSTLMGSSGANVLTF. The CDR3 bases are TGTGCCACCAGCACCCTCATGGGGAGCTCTGGGGCCAACGTCCTGACTTTC.